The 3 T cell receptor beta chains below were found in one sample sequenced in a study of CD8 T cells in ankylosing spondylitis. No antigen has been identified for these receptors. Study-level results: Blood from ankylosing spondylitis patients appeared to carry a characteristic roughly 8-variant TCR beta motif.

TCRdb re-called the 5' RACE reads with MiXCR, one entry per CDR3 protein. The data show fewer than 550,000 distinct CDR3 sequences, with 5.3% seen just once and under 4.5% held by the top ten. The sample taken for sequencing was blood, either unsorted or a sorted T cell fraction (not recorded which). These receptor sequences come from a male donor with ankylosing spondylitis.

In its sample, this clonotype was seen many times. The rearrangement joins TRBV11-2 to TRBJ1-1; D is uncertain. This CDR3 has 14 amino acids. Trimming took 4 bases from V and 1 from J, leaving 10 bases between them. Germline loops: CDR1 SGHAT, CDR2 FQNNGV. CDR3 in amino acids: CASSSGEKNTEAFF. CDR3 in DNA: TGTGCCAGCAGCTCCGGGGAGAAGAACACTGAAGCTTTCTTT.

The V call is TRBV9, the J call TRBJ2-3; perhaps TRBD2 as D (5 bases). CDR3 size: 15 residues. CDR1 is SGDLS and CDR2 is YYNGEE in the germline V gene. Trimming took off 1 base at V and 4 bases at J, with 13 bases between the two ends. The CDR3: CASSVSSSRADTQYF. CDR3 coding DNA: TGTGCCAGCAGCGTATCGTCCTCGAGGGCAGATACGCAGTATTTT.

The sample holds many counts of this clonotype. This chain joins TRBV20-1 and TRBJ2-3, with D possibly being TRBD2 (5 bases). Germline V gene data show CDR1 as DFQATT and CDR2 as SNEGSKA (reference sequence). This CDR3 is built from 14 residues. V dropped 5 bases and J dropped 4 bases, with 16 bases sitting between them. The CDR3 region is CSAGGSISSDTQYF. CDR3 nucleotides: TGCAGTGCTGGAGGTTCTATATCCTCAGATACGCAGTATTTT.